This is a list of T cell receptor beta chains from one sample in a study of response to subunit inactivated influenza vaccine. TCRdb re-derived calls from the RT-PCR reads in MiXCR, one entry per CDR3 protein. The sample lists about 540,000 distinct CDR3 sequences; roughly 25% were seen once. The sample also formed part of further work on T cells expressing NK-cell markers.

This material consisted of CD4+ T cells sorted from PBMCs, taken 11 to 12 days after vaccination. These receptors all stem from a man aged 45-65 years who received an inactivated influenza vaccine. Each CDR3 is given with its conserved first and last residue. The D gene is left open where the match is weak.

TRBJ2-6 TRBV20-1 - CSAQDRRAGANVLTF
TRBJ2-2 TRBV20-1 TRBD1 CSALKGQGTGELFF
TRBJ2-1 TRBV12-3/TRBV12-4 TRBD2 CASSAGLAGGNEQFF
TRBJ1-1 TRBV30 - CAWRRGGKNRAEAFF
TRBJ1-1 TRBV9 - CASSAVTGNTEAFF
TRBJ2-3 TRBV20-1 TRBD2 CSARARTSGTDTQYF
TRBJ1-5 TRBV4-2 TRBD1 CASSQDGGTANQPQHF
TRBJ2-3 TRBV7-2 - CASSLGHRGGLSADTQYF
TRBJ2-7 TRBV12-3/TRBV12-4 - CASSGGAQQYF
TRBJ2-1 TRBV7-2 TRBD1 CATGQGSYNEQFF
TRBJ1-6 TRBV14 - CASSQLRGGNSPLHF
TRBJ1-1 TRBV18 TRBD1 CASSPNRDRGQTEAFF
TRBJ1-4 TRBV5-6 - CASSTNPTATNEKLFF
TRBJ2-7 TRBV29-1 TRBD1 CSVDSPGTGGRQYF
TRBJ2-7 TRBV6-2/TRBV6-3 TRBD1 CASSYGGTGTYEQYF
TRBJ1-3 TRBV11-2 - CASSLAFQGGNTIYF
TRBJ2-5 TRBV14 TRBD2 CASSQDRLAGLRETQYF
TRBJ2-1 TRBV5-1 - CASSIPGQGGTYNEQFF
TRBJ1-1 TRBV20-1 - CSARGTLMNTEAFF
TRBJ2-7 TRBV15 - CATSRDFARVGEQYF
TRBJ1-2 TRBV12-3/TRBV12-4 TRBD1 CASSLSASGQAHGYTF
TRBJ2-7 TRBV7-2 - CASSRLVREQYF
TRBJ2-1 TRBV3-1 - CASSQGRSGGPEQFF
TRBJ2-2 TRBV4-3 - CASSQDKGDWTTNTGELFF
TRBJ2-7 TRBV7-9 - CASSFQQSSYEQYF
TRBJ1-2 TRBV7-9 - CASSLARASHYGYTF
TRBJ1-4 TRBV7-2 TRBD1 CASSLAGQLKDEKLFF
TRBJ1-2 TRBV20-1 - CSATSGRGYGYTF